This entry lists 26 T cell receptor beta chains sequenced from one sample in a study of cytomegalovirus exposure and HLA in healthy donors. Use of 60 Vbeta and 13 Jbeta primers characterized the PCR. Profiled with immunoSEQ multiplex PCR; TCRdb holds only in-frame clones, not every one. Across 75,000 to 100,000 clones, the top ten clones capture around 1.6% of the sample. Material: PBMCs. These receptors were collected from a woman aged 60 to 75 in good health and CMV-seronegative.

The J gene is TRBJ2-1, the V gene TRBV19; 9 nucleotides match TRBD2. This CDR3 spans 17 amino acids. Germline assignment: CDR1 LNHDA and CDR2 SQIVND (reference sequence). V lost 2 bases to trimming and J lost 0 bases; unmatched junction nucleotides: 5. CDR3 DNA: TGTGCCAGTAGTATATGGCTAGCGGGACGCTCCTACAATGAGCAGTTCTTC. Translating gives CASSIWLAGRSYNEQFF.

This rearrangement joins TRBV29-1 to TRBJ1-1, with 10 bases matching TRBD1. This CDR3 is 12 amino acids long. V dropped 6 bases and J dropped 5; count of bases not matched to a gene: 3. CDR1 is SQVTM, CDR2 ANQGSEA, per germline. In DNA, the CDR3 is TGCAGCGTCCAGGGACAGGGGACTGAAGCTTTCTTT. Its translation: CSVQGQGTEAFF.

The chain recombines TRBV15 with TRBJ1-5; D perhaps matches TRBD1 (5 bases). The CDR3 length is 14 residues. The V and J ends lost 3 bases and 7 bases respectively, with 13 bases between them. CDR1 is LNHNV and CDR2 is YYDKDF in the germline V gene (reference sequence). The CDR3 DNA reads as TGTGCCACCAGCAGCCTTGACAGATACCAGCCCCAGCATTTT. Protein: CATSSLDRYQPQHF.

The chain is built from TRBV19 and TRBJ2-3; 8 nucleotides match TRBD1. Germline assignment: CDR1 LNHDA and CDR2 SQIVND (reference sequence). This CDR3 spans 17 amino acids. Unmatched junction bases numbered 11, after V lost 5 bases and J lost 1 base. CDR3 coding DNA: TGTGCCAGTAGTCCCGGGACAGGTTTTCTAGGCACAGATACGCAGTATTTT. This translates into CASSPGTGFLGTDTQYF.

The rearrangement links TRBV7-9 to TRBJ2-7, with D perhaps matching TRBD2 (5 bases). This CDR3 contains 13 residues. The ends were cut back, 1 base at V and 3 bases at J, with 7 bases in the middle. CDR1 SEHNR and CDR2 FQNEAQ come from the germline V gene (reference sequence). CDR3 residues: CASSLDDYYEQYF. DNA of the CDR3: TGTGCCAGCAGCTTAGACGACTACTACGAGCAGTACTTC.

This rearrangement joins TRBV5-1 to TRBJ2-3, with D unresolved. CDR1 is SGHRS and CDR2 is YFSETQ in the germline V gene. The CDR3 sequence is 12 residues long. Trimming left V 4 bases short and J 3 bases short, with 6 bases between. The CDR3 nucleotides read TGCGCCAGCAGCCCCAATACAGATACGCAGTATTTT. Residues: CASSPNTDTQYF. The full variable domain, its missing parts supplied by reference TRBV5-1 and TRBJ2-3, is KAGVTQTPRYLIKTRGQQVTLSCSPISGHRSVSWYQQTPGQGLQFLFEYFSETQRNKGNFPGRFSGRQFSNSRSEMNVSTLELGDSALYLCASSPNTDTQYFGPGTRLTVL.

This sequence joins TRBV7-9 and TRBJ1-5; D possibly corresponds to TRBD1 (5 bases). The ends were cut back, 5 bases at V and 5 bases at J, with 10 bases in the middle. The CDR3 spans 13 residues. Germline V gene sequence: CDR1 SEHNR, CDR2 FQNEAQ (reference sequence). CDR3 sequence reads: CASSPVRDQPQHF. The CDR3 nucleotides are TGTGCCAGCAGCCCGGTCAGGGATCAGCCCCAGCATTTT.

This chain joins TRBV5-1 and TRBJ2-1; 9 nucleotides line up with TRBD2. This CDR3 has 17 residues. Trimming at V came to 1 base and at J to 2 bases, leaving 7 bases not matched to a gene. Germline V gives CDR1 SGHRS, CDR2 YFSETQ. The CDR3 protein is CASSLMGIAGAYNEQFF. As DNA, the CDR3 is TGCGCCAGCAGCTTGATGGGGATAGCGGGAGCCTACAATGAGCAGTTCTTC.

The chain combines TRBV25-1 with TRBJ1-6; 10 nucleotides align to TRBD1. This CDR3 comprises 15 residues. Germline CDR1 reads MGHDK; CDR2 reads SYGVNS. The trim removed 6 bases at V and 5 bases at J, leaving 4 bases unmatched. CDR3 nucleotide sequence: TGTGCCAGCAGGGACAGGGGGGATAATAATTCACCCCTCCACTTT. Translating gives CASRDRGDNNSPLHF.

This sequence joins TRBV29-1 and TRBJ2-2; D is possibly TRBD1 (5 bases). The CDR3 has 14 amino acids. V gave up 4 bases and J gave up 3 bases, with 12 bases separating them. CDR1 is SQVTM, CDR2 ANQGSEA, per germline. CDR3 sequence reads: CSVGWQGHTGELFF. The DNA of the CDR3 is TGCAGCGTTGGATGGCAGGGTCACACCGGGGAGCTGTTTTTT.

This chain links TRBV25-1 with TRBJ2-7, with TRBD1 matching 7 bases. The germline V gene encodes CDR1 MGHDK and CDR2 SYGVNS. With V trimmed by 10 bases and J by 0 bases, 9 bases remained unmatched. The length of the CDR3 is 14 residues. In DNA form, the CDR3 reads TGTGCCACCGAGGGACAGCGCAGCTCCTACGAGCAGTACTTC. Protein product: CATEGQRSSYEQYF.

The chain employs TRBV7-9 and TRBJ2-7; TRBD2 matches 15 bases. This CDR3 contains 15 residues. V lost 5 bases to trimming and J lost 3 bases; unmatched junction nucleotides: 2. Germline V gene data show CDR1 as SEHNR and CDR2 as FQNEAQ (reference sequence). CDR3 region: CASSRGLAGGYEQYF. The CDR3, as DNA: TGTGCCAGCAGCCGGGGACTAGCGGGAGGCTACGAGCAGTACTTC. Full variable domain (outside the CDR3, taken from reference TRBV7-9 and TRBJ2-7): DTGVSQNPRHKITKRGQNVTFRCDPISEHNRLYWYRQTLGQGPEFLTYFQNEAQLEKSRLLSDRFSAERPKGSFSTLEIQRTEQGDSAMYLCASSRGLAGGYEQYFGPGTRLTVT.

This chain connects TRBV11-3 to TRBJ2-7; D is uncertain. V lost 5 bases to trimming and J lost 5 bases, with 10 bases between them. This CDR3 is built from 12 residues. Germline CDR1 SGHNT, CDR2 YENEEA. This CDR3 is CASSPGRHEQYF. CDR3 in DNA: TGTGCCAGCAGCCCGGGTCGGCACGAGCAGTACTTC.

The rearrangement uses TRBV7-2 and TRBJ2-5, with D perhaps TRBD1 (6 bases). The V and J ends lost 6 bases and 3 bases respectively, with 14 bases between them. CDR3 size: 14 residues. CDR1 SGHTA and CDR2 FQGNSA come from the germline V gene. CDR3 amino acids: CASSAGTLKETQYF. Written as DNA, the CDR3 is TGTGCCAGCAGTGCCGGGACATTGAAAGAGACCCAGTACTTC.

V and J are TRBV7-9 and TRBJ1-3; D may be TRBD1 (5 bases). Germline lookup yields CDR1 SEHNR and CDR2 FQNEAQ (reference sequence). The V end was cut by 5 bases, the J end by 0 bases, with 14 bases between. CDR3 size: 16 residues. The CDR3 is CASSPTEYFSGNTIYF. DNA for the CDR3: TGTGCCAGCAGCCCGACAGAGTATTTCTCTGGAAACACCATATATTTT.

This sequence joins TRBV5-6 and TRBJ2-4; perhaps TRBD2 as D (6 bases). Trimming left V 6 bases short and J 1 base short, with 11 bases between. This CDR3 region has 14 residues. Germline V CDR1 and CDR2: SGHDT, YYEEEE. This CDR3 reads CASTPAGAKNIQYF. Written as DNA, the CDR3 is TGTGCCAGCACCCCAGCGGGCGCCAAAAACATTCAGTACTTC.

The chain is built from TRBV4-3 and TRBJ2-1, with 11 bases that match TRBD2. The CDR3 consists of 16 residues. CDR1 is LGHNA, CDR2 YSLEER, per germline. Trimming cost V 4 bases and J 7 bases; bases outside gene matches: 9. The CDR3 is CASSRVLAGVGNEQFF. Written as DNA, the CDR3 is TGCGCCAGCAGCCGCGTACTAGCGGGAGTGGGTAATGAGCAGTTCTTC.

The chain has TRBV5-1 and TRBJ2-7; 7 bases are shared with TRBD2. CDR1 and CDR2 (germline): SGHRS, YFSETQ. V gave up 1 base and J gave up 5 bases; unmatched junction bases: 9. The CDR3 covers 15 residues. The CDR3 loop is CASSLSSRRGDEQYF. The CDR3 region has the DNA TGCGCCAGCAGCTTGTCTTCCCGCCGGGGGGACGAGCAGTACTTC.

The J gene is TRBJ2-7, the V gene TRBV4-2; D may be TRBD2 (5 bases). The CDR3 extends over 17 amino acids. Germline loops: CDR1 LGHNA, CDR2 YNFKEQ. With 0 bases removed from V and 3 bases from J, the gap between germline ends came to 18 bases. The CDR3 region has the DNA TGTGCCAGCAGCCAAGATCACAGTTCCGGGATTCGCTACGAGCAGTACTTC. Its protein is CASSQDHSSGIRYEQYF.

V is TRBV7-9 and J is TRBJ1-5; a possible D gene is TRBD1 (5 bases). The CDR3 has 15 amino acids. The ends were cut back, 5 bases at V and 6 bases at J, with 17 bases in the middle. Germline CDR1 SEHNR, CDR2 FQNEAQ (reference sequence). CDR3 sequence reads: CASSGGTVGGQPQHF. CDR3 nucleotides: TGTGCCAGCAGCGGAGGGACCGTCGGTGGTCAGCCCCAGCATTTT.

The V gene is TRBV19, the J gene TRBJ1-1, with TRBD1 identical over 9 bases. The V gene's germline CDR1 is LNHDA and CDR2 SQIVND (reference sequence). The CDR3 runs 17 residues. V shed 6 bases, J shed 0 bases, and the junction held 11 bases outside the gene matches. CDR3 nucleotide sequence: TGTGCCAGTAGACAGGGGGCTTTTGGTACGATGAACACTGAAGCTTTCTTT. It codes for CASRQGAFGTMNTEAFF.

A remark on this clone: One end of the junction is discordant with germline, which a read error may explain. This chain connects TRBV7-7 to TRBJ2-1; TRBD2 agrees at 12 bases. Germline V lookup: CDR1 SSHAT, CDR2 FNYEAQ (reference sequence). This CDR3 comprises 16 residues. CDR3 region: CASSPSLAGGGNEQFF. The CDR3 nucleotides are TGTGCTAGCAGCCCGTCACTAGCGGGAGGCGGCAATGAGCAGTTCTTC.

V usage is TRBV19 and J usage is TRBJ2-7, with TRBD1 identical over 8 bases. The CDR3 length is 14 residues. Germline V gives CDR1 LNHDA, CDR2 SQIVND (reference sequence). V lost 7 bases to trimming and J lost 2 bases; unmatched junction nucleotides: 7. This CDR3 is CASNSGTGPYEQYF. CDR3 sequence (DNA): TGTGCCAGTAATTCCGGGACAGGACCCTACGAGCAGTACTTC.

The rearrangement uses TRBV29-1 and TRBJ2-3; 7 positions agree with TRBD2. The CDR3 covers 14 residues. Unmatched junction bases numbered 6, after V lost 4 bases and J lost 2 bases. Germline CDR1 and CDR2: SQVTM and ANQGSEA. As DNA, the CDR3 is TGCAGCGTTGCACGGAGCGGGGACACAGATACGCAGTATTTT. This sequence encodes CSVARSGDTDTQYF.

The V gene is TRBV29-1, the J gene TRBJ2-6, with D maybe TRBD2 (5 bases). The CDR3 covers 14 residues. V gave up 4 bases and J gave up 2 bases, with 9 bases separating them. CDR1 and CDR2 (germline): SQVTM, ANQGSEA. The CDR3 sequence: CSVGRETGANVLTF. In DNA form, the CDR3 reads TGCAGCGTTGGAAGGGAGACTGGGGCCAACGTCCTGACTTTC.

V and J are TRBV6-1 and TRBJ2-5; D gene unclear. The V and J ends lost 7 bases and 7 bases respectively, with 13 bases between them. The germline CDR1 and CDR2 sequences are MNHNS and SASEGT. The CDR3 has 12 residues. The chain's CDR3 is CASTTWSGTQYF. The CDR3 DNA reads as TGTGCCAGCACAACCTGGTCGGGGACCCAGTACTTC.